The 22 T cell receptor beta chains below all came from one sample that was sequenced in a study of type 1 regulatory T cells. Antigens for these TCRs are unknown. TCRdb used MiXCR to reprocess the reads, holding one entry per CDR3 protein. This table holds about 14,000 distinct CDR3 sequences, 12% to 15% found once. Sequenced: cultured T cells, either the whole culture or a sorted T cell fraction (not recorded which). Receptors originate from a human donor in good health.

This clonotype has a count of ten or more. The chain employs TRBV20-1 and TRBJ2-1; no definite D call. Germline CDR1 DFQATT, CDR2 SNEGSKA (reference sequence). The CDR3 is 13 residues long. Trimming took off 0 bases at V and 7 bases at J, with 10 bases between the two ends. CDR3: CSARDSVLNEQFF. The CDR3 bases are TGCAGTGCTAGAGATTCGGTCCTAAATGAGCAGTTCTTC.

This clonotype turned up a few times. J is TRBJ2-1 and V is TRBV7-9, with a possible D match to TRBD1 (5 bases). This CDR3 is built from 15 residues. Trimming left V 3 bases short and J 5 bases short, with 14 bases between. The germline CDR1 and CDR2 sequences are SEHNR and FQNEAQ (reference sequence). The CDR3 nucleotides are TGTGCCAGCAGCTTGTGGCAGGGAACACACAATGAGCAGTTCTTC. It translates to CASSLWQGTHNEQFF.

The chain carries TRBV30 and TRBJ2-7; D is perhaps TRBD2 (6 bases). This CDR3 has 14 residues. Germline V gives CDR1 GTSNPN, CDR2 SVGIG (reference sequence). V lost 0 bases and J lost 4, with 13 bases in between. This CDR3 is CAWSVGGTSYEQYF. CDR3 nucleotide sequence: TGTGCCTGGAGTGTCGGCGGGACGTCTTACGAGCAGTACTTC. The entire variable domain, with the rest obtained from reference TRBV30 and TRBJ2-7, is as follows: SQTIHQWPATLVQPVGSPLSLECTVEGTSNPNLYWYRQAAGRGLQLLFYSVGIGQISSEVPQNLSASRPQDRQFILSSKKLLLSDSGFYLCAWSVGGTSYEQYFGPGTRLTVT.

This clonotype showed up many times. This CDR3 reads CSARVQGRAGLNEQFF. Written as DNA, the CDR3 is TGCAGTGCTAGGGTACAGGGGCGAGCGGGCCTCAATGAGCAGTTCTTC. The V call is TRBV20-1, the J call TRBJ2-1; maybe TRBD1 (7 bases). Trimming removed 3 bases at V and 6 bases at J, with 21 bases between. CDR1 and CDR2 from the germline V gene are DFQATT and SNEGSKA (reference sequence). CDR3 length equals 16 residues.

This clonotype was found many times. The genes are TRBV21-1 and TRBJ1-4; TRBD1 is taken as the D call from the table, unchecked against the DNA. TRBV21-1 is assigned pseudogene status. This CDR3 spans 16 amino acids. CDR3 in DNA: TGTGCCATGCCCCCAGACCAGGGGCCAACTAATGAAAAACTGTTTTTT. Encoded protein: CAMPPDQGPTNEKLFF.

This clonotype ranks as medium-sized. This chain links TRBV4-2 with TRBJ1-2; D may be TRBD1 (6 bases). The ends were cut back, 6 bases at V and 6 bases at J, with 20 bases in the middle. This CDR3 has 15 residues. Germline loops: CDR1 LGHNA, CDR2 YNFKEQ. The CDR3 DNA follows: TGTGCCAGCAGGCTCAGCACAGGGAATAGCAATGGCTACACCTTC. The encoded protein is CASRLSTGNSNGYTF.

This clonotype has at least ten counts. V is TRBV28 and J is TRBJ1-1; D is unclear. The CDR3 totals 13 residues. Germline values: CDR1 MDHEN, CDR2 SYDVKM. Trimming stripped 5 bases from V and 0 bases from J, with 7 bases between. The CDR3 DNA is TGTGCCAGCAGTCTAAAAATGAACACTGAAGCTTTCTTT. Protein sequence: CASSLKMNTEAFF. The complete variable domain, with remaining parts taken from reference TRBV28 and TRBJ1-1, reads DVKVTQSSRYLVKRTGEKVFLECVQDMDHENMFWYRQDPGLGLRLIYFSYDVKMKEKGDIPEGYSVSREKKERFSLILESASTNQTSMYLCASSLKMNTEAFFGQGTRLTVV.

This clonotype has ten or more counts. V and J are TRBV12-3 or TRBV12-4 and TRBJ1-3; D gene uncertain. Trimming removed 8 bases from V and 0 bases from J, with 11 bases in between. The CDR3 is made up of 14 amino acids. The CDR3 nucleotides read TGTGCCAGCGGAGGAACCATCTCTGGAAACACCATATATTTT. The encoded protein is CASGGTISGNTIYF.

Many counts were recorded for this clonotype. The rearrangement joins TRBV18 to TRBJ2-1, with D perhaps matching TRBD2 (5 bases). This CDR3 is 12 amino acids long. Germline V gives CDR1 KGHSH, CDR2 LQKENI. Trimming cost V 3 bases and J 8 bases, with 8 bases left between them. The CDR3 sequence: CASSPERDEQFF. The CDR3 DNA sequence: TGTGCCAGCTCACCGGAGAGGGATGAGCAGTTCTTC. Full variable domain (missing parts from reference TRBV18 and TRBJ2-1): NAGVMQNPRHLVRRRGQEARLRCSPMKGHSHVYWYRQLPEEGLKFMVYLQKENIIDESGMPKERFSAEFPKEGPSILRIQQVVRGDSAAYFCASSPERDEQFFGPGTRLTVL.

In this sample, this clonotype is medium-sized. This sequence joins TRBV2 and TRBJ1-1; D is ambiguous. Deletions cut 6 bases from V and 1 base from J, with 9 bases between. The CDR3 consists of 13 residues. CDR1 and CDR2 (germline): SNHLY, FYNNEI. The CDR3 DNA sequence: TGTGCCAGCAGATTAAACACGAACACTGAAGCTTTCTTT. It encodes CASRLNTNTEAFF.

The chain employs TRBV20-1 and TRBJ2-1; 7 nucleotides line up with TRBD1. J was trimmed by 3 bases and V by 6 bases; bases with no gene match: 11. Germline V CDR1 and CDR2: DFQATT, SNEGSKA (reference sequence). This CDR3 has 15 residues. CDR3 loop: CSALNPGQNYNEQFF. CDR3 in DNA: TGCAGTGCCTTGAACCCGGGACAGAACTACAATGAGCAGTTCTTC.

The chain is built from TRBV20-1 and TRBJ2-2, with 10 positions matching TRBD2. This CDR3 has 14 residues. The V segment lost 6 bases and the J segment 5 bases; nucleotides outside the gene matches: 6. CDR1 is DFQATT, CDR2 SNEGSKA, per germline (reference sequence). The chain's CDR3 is CSALAGDVTGELFF. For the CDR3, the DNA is TGCAGTGCCCTAGCGGGAGACGTAACCGGGGAGCTGTTTTTT.

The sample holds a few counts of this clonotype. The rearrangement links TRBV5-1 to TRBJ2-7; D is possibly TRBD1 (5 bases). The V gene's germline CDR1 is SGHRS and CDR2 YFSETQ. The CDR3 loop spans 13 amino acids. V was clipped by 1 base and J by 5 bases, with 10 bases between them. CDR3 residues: CASSLNLGDEQYF. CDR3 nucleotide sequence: TGCGCCAGCAGCTTGAATCTAGGGGACGAGCAGTACTTC.

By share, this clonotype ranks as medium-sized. The CDR3 DNA reads TGTGCCAGCAGAGCGGATGCCTACAATGAGCAGTTCTTC. Its protein product is CASRADAYNEQFF. J is TRBJ2-1 and V is TRBV6-5; maybe TRBD2 (5 bases). V lost 6 bases and J 2 bases, leaving 8 bases between the germline ends. The CDR3 loop spans 13 amino acids. Germline CDR1 is MNHEY and CDR2 is SVGAGI.

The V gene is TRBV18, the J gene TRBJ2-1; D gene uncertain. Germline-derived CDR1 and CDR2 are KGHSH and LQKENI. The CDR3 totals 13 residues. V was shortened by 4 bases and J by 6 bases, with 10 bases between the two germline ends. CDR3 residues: CASSRKDRNEQFF. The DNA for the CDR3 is TGTGCCAGCTCACGGAAAGACCGCAATGAGCAGTTCTTC.

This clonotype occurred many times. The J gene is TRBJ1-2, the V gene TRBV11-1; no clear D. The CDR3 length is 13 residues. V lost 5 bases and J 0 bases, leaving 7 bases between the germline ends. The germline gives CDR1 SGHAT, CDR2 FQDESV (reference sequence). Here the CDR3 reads CASSIMPNYGYTF. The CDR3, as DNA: TGTGCCAGCAGCATTATGCCTAACTATGGCTACACCTTC.

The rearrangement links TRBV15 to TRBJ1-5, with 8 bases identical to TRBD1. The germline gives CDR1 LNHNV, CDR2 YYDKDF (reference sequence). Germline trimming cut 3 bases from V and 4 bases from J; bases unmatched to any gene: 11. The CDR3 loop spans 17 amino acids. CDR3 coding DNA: TGTGCCACCAGCAGTTTTGGACAGGGAGGTACAAATCAGCCCCAGCATTTT. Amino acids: CATSSFGQGGTNQPQHF.

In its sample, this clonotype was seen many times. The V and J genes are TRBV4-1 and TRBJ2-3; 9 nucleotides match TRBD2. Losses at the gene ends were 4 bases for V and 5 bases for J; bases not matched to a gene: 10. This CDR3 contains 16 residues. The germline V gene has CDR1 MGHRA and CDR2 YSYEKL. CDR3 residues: CASSLNGREGVDTQYF. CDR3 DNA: TGCGCCAGCAGCCTCAACGGGCGGGAGGGGGTAGATACGCAGTATTTT.

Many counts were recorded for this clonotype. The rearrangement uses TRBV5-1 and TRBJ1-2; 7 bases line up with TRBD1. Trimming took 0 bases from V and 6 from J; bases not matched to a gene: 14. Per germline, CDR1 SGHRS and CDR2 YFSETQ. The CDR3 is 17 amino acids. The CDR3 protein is CASSLAVDRAARDGYTF. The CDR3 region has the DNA TGCGCCAGCAGCTTGGCCGTCGACAGGGCCGCCCGTGATGGCTACACCTTC.

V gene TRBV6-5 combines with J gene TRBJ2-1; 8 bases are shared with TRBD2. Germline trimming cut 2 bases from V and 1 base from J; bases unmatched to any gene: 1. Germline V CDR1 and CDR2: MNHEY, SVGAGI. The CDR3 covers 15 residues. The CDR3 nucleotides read TGTGCCAGCAGTTACGGGACTAGGTCCTACAATGAGCAGTTCTTC. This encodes CASSYGTRSYNEQFF.

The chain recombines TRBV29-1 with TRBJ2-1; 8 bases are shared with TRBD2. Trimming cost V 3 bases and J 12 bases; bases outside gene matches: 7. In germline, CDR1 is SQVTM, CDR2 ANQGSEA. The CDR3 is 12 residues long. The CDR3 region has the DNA TGCAGCGTTGATACCGGGACTAGGGTGCAGTTCTTC. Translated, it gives CSVDTGTRVQFF.

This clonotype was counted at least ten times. Here the CDR3 DNA reads TGTGCCAGCAGCCAAGGGGGGAGGGGGTATCAGCCCCAGCATTTT. Translation: CASSQGGRGYQPQHF. The gene calls are TRBV3-1 and TRBJ1-5, with a weak D call TRBD1 (6 bases). V was pared by 1 base and J by 5 bases, with 12 bases between. CDR3 length: 15 residues. Germline V gene sequence: CDR1 LGHDT, CDR2 YNNKEL (reference sequence).